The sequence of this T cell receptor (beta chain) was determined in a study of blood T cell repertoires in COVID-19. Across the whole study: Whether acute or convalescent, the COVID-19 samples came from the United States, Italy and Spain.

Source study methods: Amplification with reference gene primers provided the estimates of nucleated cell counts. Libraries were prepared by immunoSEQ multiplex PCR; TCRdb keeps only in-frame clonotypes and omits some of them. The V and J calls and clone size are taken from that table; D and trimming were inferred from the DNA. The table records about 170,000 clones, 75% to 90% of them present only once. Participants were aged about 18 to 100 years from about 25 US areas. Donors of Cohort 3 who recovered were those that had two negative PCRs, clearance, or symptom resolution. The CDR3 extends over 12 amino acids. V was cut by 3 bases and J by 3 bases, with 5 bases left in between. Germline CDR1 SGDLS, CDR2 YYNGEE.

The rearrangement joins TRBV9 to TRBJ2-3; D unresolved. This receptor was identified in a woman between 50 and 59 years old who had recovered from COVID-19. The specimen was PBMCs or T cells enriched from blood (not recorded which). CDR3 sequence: CASSAQTDTQYF. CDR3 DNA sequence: TGTGCCAGCAGCGCCCAGACAGATACGCAGTATTTT. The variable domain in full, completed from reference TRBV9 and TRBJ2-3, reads DSGVTQTPKHLITATGQRVTLRCSPRSGDLSVYWYQQSLDQGLQFLIQYYNGEERAKGNILERFSAQQFPDLHSELNLSSLELGDSALYFCASSAQTDTQYFGPGTRLTVL.